Listed here are 12 T cell receptor beta chains from one sample, sequenced in a study of blood T cell repertoires in COVID-19. The data were produced by immunoSEQ multiplex PCR, yet TCRdb's version contains in-frame clones alone and is incomplete. Among under 250,000 clones listed, 80% to 90% were seen once. The sample comprised peripheral blood. These receptors were collected from a man at least 80 years old with acute or convalescent COVID-19.

V and J are TRBV7-2 and TRBJ2-2; 9 bases agree with TRBD2. The CDR3 covers 18 residues. V was clipped by 5 bases and J by 1 base; unmatched bases: 11. Germline loops: CDR1 SGHTA, CDR2 FQGNSA. The CDR3 region has the DNA TGTGCCAGCAGCCCAAGGCTGGTAGCGGGGGTGAACACCGGGGAGCTGTTTTTT. Its protein is CASSPRLVAGVNTGELFF.

This clone has only a few counts. The gene calls are TRBV28 and TRBJ2-7; tentatively, D is TRBD1 (7 bases). Between the trimmed V and J ends, which lost 5 bases and 0 bases, there was a span of 14 bases. The germline gives CDR1 MDHEN, CDR2 SYDVKM. This CDR3 is built from 15 residues. CDR3 protein: CASSPGGQLSYEQYF. In DNA, the CDR3 is TGTGCCAGCAGTCCCGGGGGACAGCTCTCCTACGAGCAGTACTTC.

The chain recombines TRBV6-4 with TRBJ2-1, with 12 bases identical to TRBD2. The V segment lost 3 bases and the J segment 10 bases; nucleotides outside the gene matches: 4. Germline CDR1 reads MRHNA; CDR2 reads SNTAGT. The CDR3 is 14 residues long. CDR3 bases: TGTGCCAGCAGTGAACTAGCGGGGGGCCGCGAGCAGTTCTTC. As protein: CASSELAGGREQFF.

The chain carries TRBV19 and TRBJ1-1; 9 bases fit TRBD1. Germline trimming cut 6 bases from V and 6 bases from J; bases unmatched to any gene: 8. This CDR3 is built from 14 residues. CDR1 LNHDA and CDR2 SQIVND come from the germline V gene (reference sequence). The CDR3: CASRPQGAGAEAFF. The CDR3 DNA reads as TGTGCCAGTAGACCACAGGGGGCGGGGGCTGAAGCTTTCTTT. The variable domain in full, completed from reference TRBV19 and TRBJ1-1, reads DGGITQSPKYLFRKEGQNVTLSCEQNLNHDAMYWYRQDPGQGLRLIYYSQIVNDFQKGDIAEGYSVSREKKESFPLTVTSAQKNPTAFYLCASRPQGAGAEAFFGQGTRLTVV.

V is TRBV10-3 and J is TRBJ2-5, with TRBD2 identical over 13 bases. The CDR3 loop spans 17 amino acids. The J segment lost 2 bases and the V segment lost 2 bases, leaving 5 bases of the junction unmatched. Germline V gene data show CDR1 as ENHRY and CDR2 as SYGVKD. The DNA for the CDR3 is TGTGCCATCAGTGAGACTAGCGGGGGGGTAACTCAAGAGACCCAGTACTTC. It translates to CAISETSGGVTQETQYF.

The J gene is TRBJ1-1, the V gene TRBV7-2, with TRBD1 as a possible D gene (6 bases). V was trimmed by 4 bases and J by 1 base, leaving 13 bases between them. In germline, CDR1 is SGHTA, CDR2 FQGNSA. The CDR3 is made up of 15 amino acids. The CDR3 sequence: CASSWGGGENTEAFF. The CDR3 nucleotides read TGTGCCAGCAGCTGGGGGGGCGGGGAGAACACTGAAGCTTTCTTT.

This sequence joins TRBV11-2 and TRBJ2-7; the D gene is possibly TRBD1 (5 bases). In germline, CDR1 is SGHAT, CDR2 FQNNGV. Trimming pared 4 bases from V and 3 bases from J, leaving 16 bases between. This CDR3 has 15 residues. This chain's CDR3 is CASSSRTRSDYEQYF. CDR3 in DNA: TGTGCCAGCAGCTCCCGGACACGCTCGGACTACGAGCAGTACTTC.

J is TRBJ2-7 and V is TRBV19, with TRBD1 identical over 9 bases. The J segment lost 5 bases and the V segment lost 5 bases, leaving 10 bases of the junction unmatched. Germline V gene data show CDR1 as LNHDA and CDR2 as SQIVND (reference sequence). The CDR3 has 15 residues. CDR3 sequence reads: CASSGTGTGSNEQYF. CDR3 in DNA: TGTGCCAGTAGTGGAACCGGGACAGGGAGCAACGAGCAGTACTTC.

The chain couples TRBV19 to TRBJ2-1, with 10 positions matching TRBD1. The CDR3 runs to 14 residues. Trimming removed 5 bases from V and 7 bases from J; junction bases left unmatched: 5. Germline-derived CDR1 and CDR2 are LNHDA and SQIVND (reference sequence). CDR3 nucleotide sequence: TGTGCCAGTAGTGTGACAGGGGGCAGGAATGAGCAGTTCTTC. It is translated as CASSVTGGRNEQFF.

The chain employs TRBV7-8 and TRBJ2-2, with a weak D call TRBD2 (6 bases). CDR1 and CDR2 (germline): SGHVS, FQNEAQ. There are 12 residues in the CDR3. Between the trimmed V and J ends, which lost 1 base and 12 bases, there was a span of 9 bases. Here the CDR3 DNA reads TGTGCCAGCAGCTTAGGGAGGGCCAAGCTGTTTTTT. This encodes CASSLGRAKLFF.

The V and J genes are TRBV10-2 and TRBJ2-7; TRBD1 agrees at 7 bases. CDR1 WSHSY and CDR2 SAAADI come from the germline V gene. The V gene end was trimmed by 6 bases and the J gene end by 3 bases; junction bases not matched to a gene: 8. This CDR3 is 14 amino acids long. CDR3 DNA sequence: TGCGCCAGCAGGTCCGCCGGGACAGACTACGAGCAGTACTTC. Translation: CASRSAGTDYEQYF.

The V and J genes are TRBV12-2 and TRBJ2-7; the table calls TRBD2, which could not be checked here. TRBV12-2 is annotated as a pseudogene. The CDR3 runs 17 residues. CDR3 bases: TGTGCAAGTCGCTCTGATCCGTTAACGGGGAACACCCACCCCGAGTACTTC. This codes for CASRSDPLTGNTHPEYF.